This T cell receptor beta chain emerged from a study of blood T cell repertoires in COVID-19. Turning to the study itself: Both acute and convalescent COVID-19 samples were obtained from the United States, Italy and Spain. PBMCs, B-cell-depleted T cells, or T cells were the source of the cDNA or gDNA that made up the material.

This clone was seen only once. The CDR3 has 16 residues. The germline V gene has CDR1 SGHKS and CDR2 YYEKEE (reference sequence). V shed 1 base, J shed 3 bases, and the junction held 5 bases outside the gene matches. In the authors' methods: Reference gene primer amplification gave estimated nucleated cell counts. Repertoires were generated with immunoSEQ multiplex PCR, while TCRdb's copy carries only in-frame clones and drops some. V and J calls and clone size come straight from that table; D and trimming were deduced from the DNA. The sample comprises 130,000 or so clones, around 83% of which are singletons, and approximately 1.4% rests with the top ten.

This TCR was recovered from a human donor in a cohort sampled during active COVID-19. The specimen was peripheral blood. The chain couples TRBV5-5 to TRBJ2-7, with 12 bases matching TRBD2. The CDR3 reads CASSLYRTSGNYEQYF. The CDR3 DNA is TGTGCCAGCAGCTTGTACCGGACTAGCGGGAACTACGAGCAGTACTTC.